This TCR beta chain is from a study of graft-versus-host responses after intestinal transplantation. The wider study: Anti-thymocyte globulin induction was given to all recipients, followed by tacrolimus and steroids for around three years. General study points: Among recipient marrow samples, GvH clones were found; some appeared first in ileum or blood. Early HvG declines after transplant were associated with peak circulating GvH clone levels.

In the case of this clone: What it binds is not known.

Libraries were prepared by immunoSEQ multiplex PCR; TCRdb keeps only in-frame clonotypes and omits some of them. The sample records about 85,000 clones, around 83% being singletons. Per germline, CDR1 MGHDK and CDR2 SYGVNS. The CDR3 is made up of 15 amino acids. V lost 2 bases to trimming and J lost 4 bases; unmatched junction nucleotides: 7. The chain is built from TRBV25-1 and TRBJ2-7, with 8 bases fitting TRBD1. The sequence was collected from a human donor who received an intestinal transplant. Sequences were derived from unstimulated CD4+ T cells sorted from spleen or lymph node cells, sampled before intestinal transplant. This chain's CDR3 is CASSERQGSIYEQYF. In nucleotides, the CDR3 is TGTGCCAGCAGTGAACGACAGGGGAGCATTTACGAGCAGTACTTC.